This TCR beta chain was identified in a study of T cell responses to AZD1222 COVID-19 vaccine. Study-level results: Clonal diversity was possibly underestimated, and the donors were mostly white British, with more females. Only a handful of AZD1222 recipients, several in all, had baseline seropositivity.

On this clone itself: Its cognate antigen is unknown.

V dropped 0 bases and J dropped 1; count of bases not matched to a gene: 3. CDR1 and CDR2 from the germline V gene are ENHRY and SYGVKD. CDR3 size: 17 residues. TCRdb's copy holds only in-frame clones and misses some; the assay was immunoSEQ multiplex PCR. This table holds 130,000 to 150,000 clones, approximately 90% found once. The chain joins TRBV10-3 to TRBJ2-2; 9 bases are shared with TRBD1. This receptor was obtained from an adult who received the AZD1222 COVID-19 vaccine. This material consisted of peripheral blood, taken 28 days after the second AZD1222 dose. In DNA form, the CDR3 reads TGTGCCATCAGTGAGTCTCCGGGACAGGGGAACACCGGGGAGCTGTTTTTT. Residues: CAISESPGQGNTGELFF.